The clone carrying this TCR beta chain has only a few counts. Sequencing was performed with immunoSEQ multiplex PCR; in TCRdb, only in-frame clones are kept and a portion is missing. The sample has approximately 50,000 clones, 78% seen once; the top ten hold 3.3%. The data originate from a study of PD-1 blockade in mismatch repair-deficient tumors. Germline values: CDR1 SNHLY, CDR2 FYNNEI. Between the trimmed V and J ends, which lost 6 bases and 4 bases, there was a span of 15 bases. This CDR3 contains 14 residues. Material: peripheral blood, obtained 4 weeks after starting pembrolizumab. The chain combines TRBV2 with TRBJ1-2, with D hard to call. The origin of this receptor is an adult with mismatch repair-deficient cancer. The CDR3 DNA reads TGTGCCAGCAGAGGAGACGTGGGGTTCTATGGCTACACCTTC. Translating it yields CASRGDVGFYGYTF.